This T cell receptor beta chain was captured by sequencing in a study of beta chain features in type 1 diabetes. As for the study in general: The examined sorted cells totaled 85 million to 120 million across samples.

A sort by CD45RO/CCR7/CD25/CD127/CD95/CD27 yielded CD4+ naive, central memory, regulatory and stem cell-like memory cells. What was sequenced were expressed TCRB transcripts, since all of the isolated RNA had been reverse transcribed. The assay was immunoSEQ multiplex PCR, and TCRdb's table has in-frame clones only and misses some. The table shows about 900,000 clones, with roughly a sixth occurring only once. V shed 4 bases and J 7 bases; nucleotides not matched to a gene: 8. CDR3 length: 13 residues. Germline-derived CDR1 and CDR2 are SGHNT and YYREEE (reference sequence). This rearrangement joins TRBV5-4 to TRBJ2-7; 7 bases align to TRBD1. Material: naive CD4+ T cells from blood. This clonotype originated in a woman under 30 in good health. The CDR3 DNA sequence: TGTGCCAGCAGCGTGGGACAGATACCGGAGCAGTACTTC. As protein: CASSVGQIPEQYF.